This is a list of T cell receptor beta chains from one sample in a study of blood T cell repertoires in COVID-19. Sequencing was performed with immunoSEQ multiplex PCR; in TCRdb, only in-frame clones are kept and a portion is missing. The sample lists roughly 250,000 clones, more than 75% occurring once. Sequenced input: peripheral blood. The receptors here all came from a woman aged 40 to 50 who had recovered from COVID-19. Each CDR3 is given without its conserved first and last residue.

V gene	CDR3 protein
TRBV6-5	ASRQAGNNEQF
TRBV3-1/TRBV3-2	ASSQAAGIMNTEAF
TRBV7-9	ASRPQGIAKNIQY
TRBV10-3	AISESTGRAGELF
TRBV9	ASSVGLAGPWGTDTQY
TRBV29-1	SVEGVAGGGRETQY
TRBV28	ASSPGGGWGKNIQY
TRBV12-5	ASAPNTEAF
TRBV5-1	ASSLGQGARNYGYT
TRBV27	ASRPTGGSEQY
TRBV7-2	ASSLGGTVGEQY
TRBV20-1	SASGQGTYNEQF
TRBV7-2	ASSFAPGGYEQY
TRBV19	ASSPQGEVGTQY
TRBV14	ASSQSYGGSGYT
TRBV9	ASSEGGRRPYNEQF
TRBV7-2	ASSLRGLSNEQF
TRBV5-1	ASSLAAGRSYNEQF
TRBV18	ASSSAAGGETQY
TRBV5-1	ASSPGGTAGNTIY
TRBV7-8	ASSSGGGAQY